One and the same sample provided the 27 T cell receptor beta chains below, sequenced in a study of breast tumors, draining lymph nodes, adjacent tissues. Samples came from axillary lymph nodes draining the breast cancer. TCRdb re-called the multiplex PCR reads with MiXCR, one entry per CDR3 protein. The repertoire has 200,000 or so distinct CDR3 sequences, roughly 31% of them found once; the top ten carry around 4.5%. The sample consisted of axillary lymph node tissue. Receptors originate from a female donor with breast cancer. Some clones in this sample may be carry-over from other donors' samples.

A few counts support this clonotype. A clone one base away is much larger, so this may be a read error. The V gene is TRBV12-3 or TRBV12-4, the J gene TRBJ1-5; D unclear. Trimming shortened V by 3 bases and J by 1 base, and 10 bases separated the two germline ends. There are 15 residues in the CDR3. CDR3 bases: TGTGCCAGCAGTTTCGCGGACGGGAGCAATCAGCCCCAGCATTTT. Protein: CASSFADGSNQPQHF.

This clonotype has a count of ten or more. CDR3 loop: CASSWNRGQTYEQYF. CDR3 sequence (DNA): TGTGCCAGCAGCTGGAATAGGGGACAGACCTACGAGCAGTACTTC. This chain links TRBV7-8 with TRBJ2-7; 7 bases are shared with TRBD1. The V segment lost 4 bases and the J segment 2 bases; nucleotides outside the gene matches: 8. Germline loops: CDR1 SGHVS, CDR2 FQNEAQ. This CDR3 comprises 15 residues.

This chain connects TRBV29-1 to TRBJ2-7; TRBD1 matches 7 bases. Losses at the gene ends were 2 bases for V and 6 bases for J; bases not matched to a gene: 10. The CDR3 is 14 amino acids. CDR1 and CDR2 (germline): SQVTM, ANQGSEA. In DNA, the CDR3 is TGCAGCGTTGAAACACCGACAGGGTTGGGCGAGCAGTACTTC. It is translated as CSVETPTGLGEQYF.

This clonotype was seen many times. The CDR3 nucleotides read TGTGCCAGCAGTAGGACAGGCCTCTCTGGGGCCAACGTCCTGACTTTC. It is translated as CASSRTGLSGANVLTF. The rearrangement joins TRBV2 to TRBJ2-6; 7 nucleotides agree with TRBD1. V lost 5 bases and J lost 0; bases outside the gene matches: 4. The CDR3 extends over 16 amino acids. From germline, CDR1 is SNHLY and CDR2 FYNNEI.

This clonotype appeared many times. The rearrangement uses TRBV18 and TRBJ1-2; maybe TRBD1 (5 bases). Between the trimmed V and J ends, which lost 7 bases and 0 bases, there was a span of 15 bases. The germline gives CDR1 KGHSH, CDR2 LQKENI. The CDR3 is made up of 15 amino acids. The CDR3 spells CASLEFGTANYGYTF. Here the CDR3 DNA reads TGTGCCAGCTTAGAATTCGGGACGGCTAACTATGGCTACACCTTC.

This clonotype was seen a handful of times. The chain combines TRBV30 with TRBJ1-5, with a weak D call TRBD1 (5 bases). V shed 3 bases and J shed 3 bases, with 18 bases lying between them. The CDR3 runs 16 residues. Germline V gives CDR1 GTSNPN, CDR2 SVGIG (reference sequence). This CDR3 is CAWRSSARGVNQPQHF. DNA for the CDR3: TGTGCCTGGAGATCTTCCGCGAGGGGTGTCAATCAGCCCCAGCATTTT. The full variable domain, completed using reference TRBV30 and TRBJ1-5, is SQTIHQWPATLVQPVGSPLSLECTVEGTSNPNLYWYRQAAGRGLQLLFYSVGIGQISSEVPQNLSASRPQDRQFILSSKKLLLSDSGFYLCAWRSSARGVNQPQHFGDGTRLSIL.

This clonotype was seen many times. The gene calls are TRBV4-2 and TRBJ2-3; tentative D call: TRBD2 (6 bases). Germline-derived CDR1 and CDR2 are LGHNA and YNFKEQ. This CDR3 spans 17 amino acids. Trimming took off 0 bases at V and 4 bases at J, with 17 bases between the two ends. CDR3: CASSQEGRDGSADTQYF. As DNA, the CDR3 is TGTGCCAGCAGCCAAGAAGGTCGGGACGGGAGCGCAGATACGCAGTATTTT.

This clonotype was detected ten times or more. The chain recombines TRBV5-1 with TRBJ1-6; 7 positions agree with TRBD1. This CDR3 region has 13 residues. V trimming: 3 bases; J trimming: 7 bases; junction bases outside the gene matches: 1. CDR1 and CDR2 from the germline V gene are SGHRS and YFSETQ. CDR3 in DNA: TGCGCCAGCAGCTCAGGGGGGAATTCACCCCTCCACTTT. Amino acids: CASSSGGNSPLHF.

This clonotype was counted at least ten times. The CDR3 coding sequence is TGTGCCAGCAGTACTCCGGGACTAGGGGTTTTGGGAGATACGCAGTATTTT. This sequence encodes CASSTPGLGVLGDTQYF. The chain is built from TRBV12-3 or TRBV12-4 and TRBJ2-3, with 8 bases identical to TRBD2. J lost 5 bases, V lost 5 bases, and 15 bases had no gene match. The length of the CDR3 is 17 residues.

V and J are TRBV9 and TRBJ1-5; perhaps TRBD1 as D (6 bases). The V and J ends lost 0 bases and 7 bases respectively, with 20 bases between them. The CDR3 is 17 amino acids. Germline V gives CDR1 SGDLS, CDR2 YYNGEE. CDR3 sequence: CASSVDPDSTYEQPQHF. Here the CDR3 DNA reads TGTGCCAGCAGCGTAGATCCGGACAGTACCTACGAGCAGCCCCAGCATTTT.

The V and J genes are TRBV19 and TRBJ2-6; D is perhaps TRBD2 (7 bases). Germline values: CDR1 LNHDA, CDR2 SQIVND (reference sequence). The CDR3 is 17 residues long. With 1 base removed from V and 4 bases from J, the gap between germline ends came to 14 bases. Written as DNA, the CDR3 is TGTGCCAGTAGTATAGCTCCGGGGGGCAGCGGGGCCAACGTCCTGACTTTC. Protein: CASSIAPGGSGANVLTF. The whole variable domain, filled in from reference TRBV19 and TRBJ2-6, reads DGGITQSPKYLFRKEGQNVTLSCEQNLNHDAMYWYRQDPGQGLRLIYYSQIVNDFQKGDIAEGYSVSREKKESFPLTVTSAQKNPTAFYLCASSIAPGGSGANVLTFGAGSRLTVL.

This clonotype has a count of ten or more. The chain recombines TRBV20-1 with TRBJ2-5; a weak D match, TRBD2 (6 bases). CDR1 DFQATT and CDR2 SNEGSKA come from the germline V gene (reference sequence). CDR3 length: 14 residues. V shed 5 bases and J shed 3 bases, with 16 bases lying between them. The DNA for the CDR3 is TGCAGTGCTGACCATGGGCGGGGAGAAGAGACCCAGTACTTC. It yields the protein CSADHGRGEETQYF.

There are a few counts of this clonotype. The rearrangement uses TRBV6-2 or TRBV6-3 and TRBJ1-5; 9 positions match TRBD1. The trim removed 6 bases at V and 4 bases at J, leaving 7 bases unmatched. This CDR3 is built from 15 residues. The V gene's germline CDR1 is MNHEY and CDR2 SVGEGT. The CDR3 spells CASSPLGQGNQPQHF. The CDR3 coding sequence is TGTGCCAGCAGCCCCCTCGGACAGGGGAATCAGCCCCAGCATTTT.

The chain joins TRBV5-1 to TRBJ2-2, with TRBD1 matching 7 bases. The CDR3 runs to 14 residues. The junction had 4 bases not matched to a gene; V was cut back by 4 bases and J by 4 bases. In germline, CDR1 is SGHRS, CDR2 YFSETQ. The CDR3 nucleotides are TGCGCCAGCAGCGCCAGGACAGGCACCGGGGAGCTGTTTTTT. It specifies CASSARTGTGELFF.

There are many counts of this clonotype. The chain links TRBV20-1 to TRBJ2-6, with D tentatively TRBD2 (6 bases). Germline assignment: CDR1 DFQATT and CDR2 SNEGSKA (reference sequence). The V end was cut by 3 bases, the J end by 0 bases, with 15 bases between. This CDR3 is built from 17 residues. CDR3 residues: CSASVGGRNSGANVLTF. CDR3 sequence (DNA): TGCAGTGCTAGCGTCGGTGGGAGGAACTCTGGGGCCAACGTCCTGACTTTC.

This clonotype was counted a few times. A much larger clone differs from this one at a single base, so this may be a read error. This rearrangement joins TRBV6-1 to TRBJ2-7; D is undetermined. From germline, CDR1 is MNHNS and CDR2 SASEGT. V was shortened by 5 bases and J by 0 bases, with 14 bases between the two germline ends. This CDR3 has 15 residues. This CDR3 reads CASSQVRASSYEQYF. As DNA, the CDR3 is TGTGCCAGCAGTCAAGTAAGAGCCAGCTCCTACGAGCAGTACTTC.

This chain uses TRBV4-3 with TRBJ1-2, with D hard to call. This CDR3 spans 14 amino acids. Germline V gene sequence: CDR1 LGHNA, CDR2 YSLEER. Trimming stripped 0 bases from V and 8 bases from J, with 13 bases between. The CDR3 sequence is CASSQERAPGGYTF. As DNA, the CDR3 is TGCGCCAGCAGCCAAGAGCGGGCCCCTGGGGGCTACACCTTC.

As for this clonotype: This sequence may be a read error, since a much larger clone differs from it by one base. This sequence joins TRBV27 and TRBJ2-3, with unresolved D. CDR1 and CDR2 from the germline V gene are MNHEY and SMNVEV (reference sequence). V was shortened by 8 bases and J by 0 bases, with 18 bases between the two germline ends. CDR3 length equals 16 residues. CDR3 sequence (DNA): TGTGCCAGCGGTTCCTACAGAATAGCTAGCACAGATACGCAGTATTTT. This encodes CASGSYRIASTDTQYF.

There are many counts of this clonotype. The chain joins TRBV2 to TRBJ1-3; D ambiguous. CDR1 is SNHLY, CDR2 FYNNEI, per germline. This CDR3 spans 16 amino acids. V was trimmed by 6 bases and J by 0 bases, leaving 15 bases between them. The CDR3 reads CASSPDLISSGNTIYF. The CDR3 DNA reads TGTGCCAGCAGCCCAGACCTTATTAGCTCTGGAAACACCATATATTTT.

Note on this clonotype: This may stem from a read error, because a much larger clone lies one nucleotide away. V and J are TRBV5-1 and TRBJ2-5; the match to TRBD1 covers 7 bases. CDR1 is SGHRS, CDR2 YFSETQ, per germline. This CDR3 is 15 amino acids long. Here the CDR3 DNA reads TGCGCCGGCAGCTCGCCGACAGGGCTAGTGGAGACCCAGTACTTC. As protein: CAGSSPTGLVETQYF.

This clonotype was observed at least ten times. The rearrangement links TRBV29-1 to TRBJ2-3, with TRBD2 identical over 8 bases. The CDR3 has 14 residues. Germline-derived CDR1 and CDR2 are SQVTM and ANQGSEA. The J segment lost 4 bases and the V segment lost 3 bases, leaving 6 bases of the junction unmatched. CDR3 residues: CSVERGAVADTQYF. CDR3 in DNA: TGCAGCGTTGAGCGGGGGGCAGTGGCAGATACGCAGTATTTT.

This clonotype was counted many times. One base away lies a much larger clone, so this may be a sequencing read error. The chain links TRBV7-3 to TRBJ2-1, with D uncertain. The CDR3 loop spans 13 amino acids. Germline V gives CDR1 SGHTA, CDR2 FQGTGA. The CDR3 loop is CASSFGRDNEQLF. CDR3 nucleotides: TGTGCCAGCAGCTTCGGACGAGACAATGAGCAGCTCTTC. The variable domain in full, completed from reference TRBV7-3 and TRBJ2-1, reads GAGVSQTPSNKVTEKGKYVELRCDPISGHTALYWYRQSLGQGPEFLIYFQGTGAADDSGLPNDRFFAVRPEGSVSTLKIQRTERGDSAVYLCASSFGRDNEQLFGPGTRLTVL.

This clonotype was observed at least ten times. The chain is built from TRBV4-3 and TRBJ2-3; 7 bases fit TRBD2. This CDR3 comprises 16 residues. Germline CDR1 is LGHNA and CDR2 is YSLEER. V lost 0 bases and J lost 6; bases outside the gene matches: 9. The CDR3: CASSQDPAGVIDTQYF. Here the CDR3 DNA reads TGCGCCAGCAGCCAAGATCCCGCGGGAGTGATCGATACGCAGTATTTT.

The rearrangement links TRBV3-1 to TRBJ1-2, with D uncertain. CDR1 LGHDT and CDR2 YNNKEL come from the germline V gene (reference sequence). The CDR3 has 14 amino acids. The V and J ends lost 0 bases and 5 bases respectively, with 10 bases between them. CDR3 in DNA: TGTGCCAGCAGCCAAGATTTCGGGGTATATGGCTACACCTTC. Translation gives CASSQDFGVYGYTF.

Many counts were recorded for this clonotype. The rearrangement joins TRBV6-4 to TRBJ2-3, with 9 bases lining up with TRBD1. The CDR3 spans 15 residues. Trimming removed 3 bases from V and 3 bases from J; junction bases left unmatched: 4. Germline values: CDR1 MRHNA, CDR2 SNTAGT. In nucleotides, the CDR3 is TGTGCCAGCAGTGAGGGGGACAGGGCTACAGATACGCAGTATTTT. Its translation is CASSEGDRATDTQYF.

This clonotype has just one count. Since the CDR3 does not end with the conserved phenylalanine or tryptophan, this likely comes from a read error. The chain has TRBV7-9 and TRBJ2-5, with D perhaps TRBD2 (7 bases). The CDR3 runs to 14 residues. V was shortened by 5 bases and J by 5 bases, with 15 bases between the two germline ends. Germline CDR1 reads SEHNR; CDR2 reads FQNEAQ (reference sequence). The CDR3 DNA follows: TGTGCCAGCAGCGCCCGGGGGGCCGGGGAGACCCAGTACCTC. Amino acids: CASSARGAGETQYL.

J is TRBJ1-5 and V is TRBV29-1; D gene unclear. Trimming removed 8 bases from V and 4 bases from J, with 12 bases in between. Germline assignment: CDR1 SQVTM and CDR2 ANQGSEA. This CDR3 spans 12 amino acids. The CDR3 loop reads CSSDGRNQPQHF. The CDR3 coding sequence is TGCAGCTCGGACGGACGTAATCAGCCCCAGCATTTT. Looking up the rest from reference TRBV29-1 and TRBJ1-5 gives the full variable domain: SAVISQKPSRDICQRGTSLTIQCQVDSQVTMMFWYRQQPGQSLTLIATANQGSEATYESGFVIDKFPISRPNLTFSTLTVSNMSPEDSSIYLCSSDGRNQPQHFGDGTRLSIL.